This T cell receptor (beta chain) was profiled in a study of regulatory T cells in long-lasting Graves disease. CDR3 size: 12 residues. V lost 7 bases and J 1 base, leaving 7 bases between the germline ends. The germline V gene encodes CDR1 ENHRY and CDR2 SYGVKD. Indicated time point: newly diagnosed GD, antithyroid drugs for less than 3 months. Isolated PBMC RNA provided the starting material for the TCR library. Whole-study results and caveats: Segments TRBV28, TRBJ1-2 and TRBJ2-5 showed preferential usage in persistent disease.

In this sample, this clonotype turned up many times. The antigen remains undetermined. To make TCR beta libraries, researchers used iRepertoire HTBI primers and Arm-PCR of CDR3 regions. TCRdb called the multiplex PCR reads again in MiXCR, with one record for every CDR3 protein. Of around 330,000 distinct CDR3 sequences in the sample, 18% were seen once. The sequence derives from a female donor with Graves disease. The chain carries TRBV10-3 and TRBJ1-1; D ambiguous. The sequencing used peripheral blood mononuclear cells (PBMCs), collected at new diagnosis, from a patient treated with antithyroid drugs. In DNA form, the CDR3 reads TGTGCCATCATGGGGTCGAACACTGAAGCTTTCTTT. It encodes CAIMGSNTEAFF.